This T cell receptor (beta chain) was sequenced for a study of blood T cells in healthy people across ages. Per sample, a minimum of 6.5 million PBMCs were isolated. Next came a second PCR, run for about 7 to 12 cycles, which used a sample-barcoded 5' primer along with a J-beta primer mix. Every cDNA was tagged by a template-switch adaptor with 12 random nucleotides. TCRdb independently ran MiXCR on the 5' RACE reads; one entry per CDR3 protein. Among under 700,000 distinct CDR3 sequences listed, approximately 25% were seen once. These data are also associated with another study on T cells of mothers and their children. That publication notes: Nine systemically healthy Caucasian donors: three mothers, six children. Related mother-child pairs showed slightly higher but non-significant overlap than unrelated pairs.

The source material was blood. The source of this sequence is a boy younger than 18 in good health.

CDR3 amino acids: CASSLTPRGDYNEQFF. CDR3 nucleotide sequence: TGTGCCAGCAGCTTAACCCCACGGGGGGACTACAATGAGCAGTTCTTC. The chain employs TRBV7-2 and TRBJ2-1, with TRBD2 matching 7 bases. V lost 2 bases to trimming and J lost 3 bases; unmatched junction nucleotides: 7. There are 16 residues in the CDR3. CDR1 and CDR2 (germline): SGHTA, FQGNSA.